This T cell receptor beta chain is drawn from a study of lymphopenia after photon versus proton radiotherapy. Study findings and constraints: Proton therapy kept repertoires fairly stable, unlike photons, which gained effector/memory cells. After lymphocyte nadir, photon-treated repertoires showed oligoclonal expansion, especially CD8+ Temra.

Comment on this clone: Its target is not known.

V gave up 7 bases and J gave up 6 bases; unmatched junction bases: 9. This CDR3 spans 14 amino acids. Per the germline V gene, CDR1 is SQVTM and CDR2 is ANQGSEA. Repertoires were generated with immunoSEQ multiplex PCR, while TCRdb's copy carries only in-frame clones and drops some. The repertoire holds tens of thousands of clones, with 87% as singletons. Here the sequenced sample was peripheral blood, taken from a patient treated with proton-based radiotherapy. The origin of this receptor is a man older than 75 with esophageal cancer. The chain uses TRBV29-1 and TRBJ2-7; 13 bases are a match to TRBD2. This chain's CDR3 is CSAFGLAGVGEQYF. CDR3 in DNA: TGCAGCGCTTTCGGACTAGCGGGAGTAGGCGAGCAGTACTTC.